This note documents a single TCR beta chain sequence. The trim removed 5 bases at V and 5 bases at J, leaving 13 bases unmatched. Germline-derived CDR1 and CDR2 are LNHDA and SQIVND (reference sequence). This CDR3 comprises 16 residues. In TCRdb, the reads were re-called with MiXCR into one record per CDR3 protein. The sample comprises over 300,000 distinct CDR3 sequences, roughly 16% of which are singletons, and about 11% rests with the top ten. This sample stems from a study of T cell repertoires in cytomegalovirus infection. Background on the study: An indication of both CMV infection and matching HLA type came from public TCR beta signatures.

The sequence was obtained from a human donor in good health (CMV status not recorded). Some clones in this sample may be carry-over from other donors' samples. The chain links TRBV19 to TRBJ2-5, with 8 bases matching TRBD1. The sample was PBMCs. The CDR3 reads CASSPWTGREGETQYF. The DNA for the CDR3 is TGTGCCAGTAGTCCCTGGACAGGGCGAGAAGGGGAGACCCAGTACTTC.